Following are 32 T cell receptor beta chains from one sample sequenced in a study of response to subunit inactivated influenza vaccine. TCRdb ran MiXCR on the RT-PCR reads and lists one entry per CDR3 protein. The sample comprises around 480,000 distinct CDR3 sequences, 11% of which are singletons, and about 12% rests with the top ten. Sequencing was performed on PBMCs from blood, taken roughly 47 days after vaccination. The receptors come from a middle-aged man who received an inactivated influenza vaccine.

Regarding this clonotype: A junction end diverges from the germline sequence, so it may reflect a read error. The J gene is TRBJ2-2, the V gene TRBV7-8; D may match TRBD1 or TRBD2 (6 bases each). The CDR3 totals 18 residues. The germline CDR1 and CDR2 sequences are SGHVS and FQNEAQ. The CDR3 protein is CASSYPRLVGGNIGELFF. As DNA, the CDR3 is TGTGCCAGCAGCTACCCACGACTAGTGGGGGGCAACATCGGGGAGCTGTTTTTT.

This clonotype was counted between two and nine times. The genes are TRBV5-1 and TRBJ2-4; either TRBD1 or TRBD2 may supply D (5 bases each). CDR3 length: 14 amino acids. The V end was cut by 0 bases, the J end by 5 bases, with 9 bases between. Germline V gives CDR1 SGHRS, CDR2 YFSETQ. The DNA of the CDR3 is TGCGCCAGCAGCTTGGGGACGGGGCAAAACATTCAGTACTTC. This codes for CASSLGTGQNIQYF.

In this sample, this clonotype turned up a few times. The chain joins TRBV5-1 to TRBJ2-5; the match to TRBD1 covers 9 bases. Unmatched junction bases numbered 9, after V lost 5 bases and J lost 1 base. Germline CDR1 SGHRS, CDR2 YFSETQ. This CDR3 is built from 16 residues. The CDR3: CASRTGTGRFQETQYF. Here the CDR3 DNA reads TGCGCCAGCAGAACCGGGACAGGGCGTTTCCAAGAGACCCAGTACTTC.

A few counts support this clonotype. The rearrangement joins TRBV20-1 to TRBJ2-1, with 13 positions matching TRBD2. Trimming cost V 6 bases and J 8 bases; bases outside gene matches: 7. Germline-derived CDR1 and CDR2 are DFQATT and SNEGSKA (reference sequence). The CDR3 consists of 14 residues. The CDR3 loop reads CSATTSGGWDEQFF. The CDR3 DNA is TGCAGTGCCACGACTAGCGGGGGGTGGGATGAGCAGTTCTTC.

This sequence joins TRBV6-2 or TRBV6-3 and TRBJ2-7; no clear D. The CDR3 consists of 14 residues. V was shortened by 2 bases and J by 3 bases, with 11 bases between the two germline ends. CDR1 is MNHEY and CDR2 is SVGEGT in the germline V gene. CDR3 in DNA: TGTGCCAGCAGTTACCCCCGACAACTCTACGAGCAGTACTTC. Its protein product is CASSYPRQLYEQYF.

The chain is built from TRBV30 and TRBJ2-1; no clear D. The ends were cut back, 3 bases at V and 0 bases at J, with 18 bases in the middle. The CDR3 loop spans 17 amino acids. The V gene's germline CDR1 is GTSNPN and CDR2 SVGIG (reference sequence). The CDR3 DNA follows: TGTGCCTGGAGCGCCCTCAGTGGTGCCAGCTCCTACAATGAGCAGTTCTTC. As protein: CAWSALSGASSYNEQFF.

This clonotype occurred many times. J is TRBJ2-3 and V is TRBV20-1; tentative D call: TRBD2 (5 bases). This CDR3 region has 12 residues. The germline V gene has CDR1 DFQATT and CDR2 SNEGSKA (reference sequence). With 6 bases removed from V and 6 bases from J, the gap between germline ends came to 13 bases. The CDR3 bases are TGCAGTGCCCCCCCTGCGGGCGATACGCAGTATTTT. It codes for CSAPPAGDTQYF.

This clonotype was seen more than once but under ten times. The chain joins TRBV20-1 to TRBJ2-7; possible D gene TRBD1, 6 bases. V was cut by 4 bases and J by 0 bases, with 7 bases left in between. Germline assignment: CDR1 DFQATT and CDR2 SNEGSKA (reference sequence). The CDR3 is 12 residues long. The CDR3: CSATTGSYEQYF. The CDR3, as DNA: TGCAGTGCTACGACAGGCTCCTACGAGCAGTACTTC.

For the CDR3, the DNA is TGTGCCAGCAGTAAATGGGTGCAAGCAGGTCGGGATACGCAGTATTTT. Translating it yields CASSKWVQAGRDTQYF. This chain uses TRBV2 with TRBJ2-3; D is undetermined. The CDR3 consists of 16 residues. Trimming stripped 5 bases from V and 6 bases from J, with 21 bases between. In germline, CDR1 is SNHLY, CDR2 FYNNEI.

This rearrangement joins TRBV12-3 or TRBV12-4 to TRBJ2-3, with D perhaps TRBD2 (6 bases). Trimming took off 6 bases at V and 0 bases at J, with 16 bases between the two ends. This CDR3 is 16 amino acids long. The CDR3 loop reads CASSPGWRDSTDTQYF. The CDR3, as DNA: TGTGCCAGCAGCCCGGGGTGGCGGGATAGCACAGATACGCAGTATTTT.

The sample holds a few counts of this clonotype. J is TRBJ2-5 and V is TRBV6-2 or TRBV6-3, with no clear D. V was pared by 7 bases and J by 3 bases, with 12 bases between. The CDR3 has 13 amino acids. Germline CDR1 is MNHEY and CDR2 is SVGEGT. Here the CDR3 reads CASKVLVKETQYF. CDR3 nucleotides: TGTGCCAGCAAGGTCCTAGTAAAAGAGACCCAGTACTTC.

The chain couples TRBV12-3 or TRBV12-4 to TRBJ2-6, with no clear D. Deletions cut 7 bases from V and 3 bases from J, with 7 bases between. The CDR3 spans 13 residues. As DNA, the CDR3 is TGTGCCAGCAACTCGGGTGGGGCCAACGTCCTGACTTTC. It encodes CASNSGGANVLTF.

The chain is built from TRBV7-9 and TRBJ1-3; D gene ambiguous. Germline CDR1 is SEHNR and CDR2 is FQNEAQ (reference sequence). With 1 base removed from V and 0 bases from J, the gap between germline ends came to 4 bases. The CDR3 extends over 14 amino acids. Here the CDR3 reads CASSLVYSGNTIYF. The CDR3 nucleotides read TGTGCCAGCAGCTTAGTCTACTCTGGAAACACCATATATTTT.

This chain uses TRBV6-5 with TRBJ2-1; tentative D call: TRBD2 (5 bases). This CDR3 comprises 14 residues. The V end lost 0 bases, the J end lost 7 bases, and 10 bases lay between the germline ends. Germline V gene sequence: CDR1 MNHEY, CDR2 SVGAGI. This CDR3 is CASSYSRGGNEQFF. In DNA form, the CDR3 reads TGTGCCAGCAGTTACTCGAGAGGCGGGAATGAGCAGTTCTTC.

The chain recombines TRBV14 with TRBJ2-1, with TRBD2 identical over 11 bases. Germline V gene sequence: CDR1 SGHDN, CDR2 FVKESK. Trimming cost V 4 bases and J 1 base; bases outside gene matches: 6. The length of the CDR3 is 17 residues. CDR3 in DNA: TGTGCCAGCAGCCGTCTGGGACTAGCGGATTCCTACAATGAGCAGTTCTTC. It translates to CASSRLGLADSYNEQFF. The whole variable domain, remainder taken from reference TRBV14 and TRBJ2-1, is EAGVTQFPSHSVIEKGQTVTLRCDPISGHDNLYWYRRVMGKEIKFLLHFVKESKQDESGMPNNRFLAERTGGTYSTLKVQPAELEDSGVYFCASSRLGLADSYNEQFFGPGTRLTVL.

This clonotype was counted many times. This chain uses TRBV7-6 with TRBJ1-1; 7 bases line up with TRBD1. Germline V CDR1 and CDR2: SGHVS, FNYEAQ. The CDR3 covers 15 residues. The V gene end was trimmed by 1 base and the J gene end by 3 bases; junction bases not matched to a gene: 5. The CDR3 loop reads CASSLVPGGDTEAFF. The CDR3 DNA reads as TGTGCCAGCAGCTTAGTTCCAGGGGGAGACACTGAAGCTTTCTTT.

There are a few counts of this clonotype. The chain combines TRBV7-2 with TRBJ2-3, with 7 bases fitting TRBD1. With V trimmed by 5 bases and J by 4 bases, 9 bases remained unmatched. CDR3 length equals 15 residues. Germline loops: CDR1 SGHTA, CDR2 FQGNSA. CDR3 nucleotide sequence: TGTGCCAGCAGCCCGAGACAGGGTGGGGCAGATACGCAGTATTTT. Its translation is CASSPRQGGADTQYF.

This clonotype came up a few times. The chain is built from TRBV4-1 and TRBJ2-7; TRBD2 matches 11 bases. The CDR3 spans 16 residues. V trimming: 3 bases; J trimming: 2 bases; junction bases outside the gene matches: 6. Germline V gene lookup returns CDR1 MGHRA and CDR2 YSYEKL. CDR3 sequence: CASSQPSGRRPYEQYF. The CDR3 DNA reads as TGCGCCAGCAGCCAGCCTAGCGGGAGGCGCCCCTACGAGCAGTACTTC.

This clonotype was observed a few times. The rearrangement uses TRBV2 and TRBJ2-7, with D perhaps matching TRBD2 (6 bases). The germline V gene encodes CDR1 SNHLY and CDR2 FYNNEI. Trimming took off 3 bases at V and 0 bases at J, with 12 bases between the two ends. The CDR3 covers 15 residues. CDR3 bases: TGTGCCAGCAGTGAGTCGCTAGCGAGCTCCTACGAGCAGTACTTC. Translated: CASSESLASSYEQYF.

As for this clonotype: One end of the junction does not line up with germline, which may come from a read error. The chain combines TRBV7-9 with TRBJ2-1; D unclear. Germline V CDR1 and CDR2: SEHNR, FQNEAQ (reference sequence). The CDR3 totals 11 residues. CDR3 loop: CALLRWGEQIF. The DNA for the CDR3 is TGTGCCTTACTTCGTTGGGGTGAGCAGATCTTC.

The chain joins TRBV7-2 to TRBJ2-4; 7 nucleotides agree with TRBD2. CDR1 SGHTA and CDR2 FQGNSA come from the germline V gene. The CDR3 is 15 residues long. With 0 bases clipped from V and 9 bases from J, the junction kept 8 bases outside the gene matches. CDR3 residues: CASSLARGKGGIQYF. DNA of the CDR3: TGTGCCAGCAGCTTAGCGCGGGGGAAGGGAGGCATTCAGTACTTC.

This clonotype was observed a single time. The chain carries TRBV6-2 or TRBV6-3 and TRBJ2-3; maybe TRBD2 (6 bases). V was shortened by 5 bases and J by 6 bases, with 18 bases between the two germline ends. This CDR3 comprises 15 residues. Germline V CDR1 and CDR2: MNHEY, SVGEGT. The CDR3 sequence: CASSRGTVLADTQYF. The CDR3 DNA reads TGTGCCAGCAGTCGGGGGACCGTACTCGCCGATACGCAGTATTTT.

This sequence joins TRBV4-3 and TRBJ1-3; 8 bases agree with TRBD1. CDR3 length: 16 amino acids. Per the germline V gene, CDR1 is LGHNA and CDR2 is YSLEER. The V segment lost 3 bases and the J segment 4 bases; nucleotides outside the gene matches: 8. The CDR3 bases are TGCGCCAGCAGCCATGACATTGCAGGGGGCGGAAACACCATATATTTT. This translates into CASSHDIAGGGNTIYF.

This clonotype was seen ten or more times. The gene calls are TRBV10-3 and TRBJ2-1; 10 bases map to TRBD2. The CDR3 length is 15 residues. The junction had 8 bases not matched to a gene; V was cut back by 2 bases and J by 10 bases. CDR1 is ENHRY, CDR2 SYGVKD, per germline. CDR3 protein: CAISEGLAAGGEQFF. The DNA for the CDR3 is TGTGCCATCAGTGAGGGACTAGCGGCCGGGGGGGAGCAGTTCTTC.

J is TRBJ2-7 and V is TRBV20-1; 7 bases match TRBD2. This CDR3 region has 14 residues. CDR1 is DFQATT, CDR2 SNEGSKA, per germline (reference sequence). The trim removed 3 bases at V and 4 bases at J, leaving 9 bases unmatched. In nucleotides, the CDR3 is TGCAGTGCTAGGAGTCTAGCGGAGGAATACGAGCAGTACTTC. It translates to CSARSLAEEYEQYF.

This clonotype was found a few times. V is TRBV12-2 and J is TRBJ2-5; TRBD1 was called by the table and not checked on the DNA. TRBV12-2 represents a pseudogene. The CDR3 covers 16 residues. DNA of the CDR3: TGTGCAAGTCGCCCCTTACCACAGGGGGCTGAAGAGACCCAGTACTTC. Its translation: CASRPLPQGAEETQYF.

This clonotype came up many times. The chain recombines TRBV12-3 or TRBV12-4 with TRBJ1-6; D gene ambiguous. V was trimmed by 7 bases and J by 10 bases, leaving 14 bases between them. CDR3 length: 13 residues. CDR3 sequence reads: CASTARSGSPLHF. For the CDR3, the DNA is TGTGCCAGCACCGCAAGGTCGGGGTCACCCCTCCACTTT.

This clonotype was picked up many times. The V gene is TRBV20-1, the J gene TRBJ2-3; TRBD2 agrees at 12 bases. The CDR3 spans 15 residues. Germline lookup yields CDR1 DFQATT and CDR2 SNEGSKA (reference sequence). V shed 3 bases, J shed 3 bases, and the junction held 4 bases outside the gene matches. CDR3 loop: CSASASGGVTDTQYF. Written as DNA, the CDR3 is TGCAGTGCTAGCGCTAGCGGGGGGGTGACAGATACGCAGTATTTT.

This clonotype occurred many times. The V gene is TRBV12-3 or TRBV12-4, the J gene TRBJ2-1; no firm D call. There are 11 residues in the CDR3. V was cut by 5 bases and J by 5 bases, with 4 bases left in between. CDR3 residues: CASSIHNEQFF. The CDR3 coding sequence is TGTGCCAGCAGTATTCACAATGAGCAGTTCTTC.

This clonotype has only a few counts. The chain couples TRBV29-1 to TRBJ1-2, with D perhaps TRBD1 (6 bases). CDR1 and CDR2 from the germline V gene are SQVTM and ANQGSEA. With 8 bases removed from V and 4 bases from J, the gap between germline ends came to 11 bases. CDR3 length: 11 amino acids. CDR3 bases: TGCAGCACGGACAGTGCCTATGGCTACACCTTC. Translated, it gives CSTDSAYGYTF.

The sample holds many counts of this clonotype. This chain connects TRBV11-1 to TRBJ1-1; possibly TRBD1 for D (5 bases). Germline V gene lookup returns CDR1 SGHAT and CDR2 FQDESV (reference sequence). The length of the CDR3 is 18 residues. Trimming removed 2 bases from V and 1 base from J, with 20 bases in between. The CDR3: CASSLHGKGVKRNTEAFF. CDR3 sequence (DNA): TGTGCCAGCAGCTTACACGGAAAAGGGGTTAAGCGGAACACTGAAGCTTTCTTT.

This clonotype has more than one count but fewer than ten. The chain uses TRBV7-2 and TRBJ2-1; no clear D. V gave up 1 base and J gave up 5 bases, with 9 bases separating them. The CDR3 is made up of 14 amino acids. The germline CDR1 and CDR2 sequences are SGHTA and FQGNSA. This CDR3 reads CASSLEYSNNEQFF. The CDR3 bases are TGTGCCAGCAGCTTAGAGTACAGCAACAATGAGCAGTTCTTC.